Sequencing of this TCR beta chain was carried out in a study of blood T cell repertoires in COVID-19. Assay used: immunoSEQ multiplex PCR; TCRdb lists only in-frame clones, some missing. Here the sample spans 100,000 to 120,000 clones, approximately 91% being singletons. Trimming stripped 7 bases from V and 3 bases from J, with 21 bases between. Germline values: CDR1 MNHEY, CDR2 SMNVEV (reference sequence). The CDR3 length is 17 residues. The clonotype originates from a woman between 65 and 79 years old who had recovered from COVID-19. The chain couples TRBV27 to TRBJ2-2; D might be TRBD1 (6 bases). Source material: peripheral blood. In DNA, the CDR3 is TGTGCCAGCACTGAGGGGTTCAGGGGCCTGGACACCGGGGAGCTGTTTTTT. Protein product: CASTEGFRGLDTGELFF.